This T cell receptor (beta chain) was retrieved from a study of T cells in localized non-small cell lung cancer. The ends lost 5 bases at V and 5 bases at J; junction bases unmatched: 6. This CDR3 region has 14 residues. Germline-derived CDR1 and CDR2 are SEHNR and FQNEAQ (reference sequence). Generated by immunoSEQ multiplex PCR, the TCRdb table keeps only in-frame clones and is missing some. The profile shows around 91,000 clones, around 90% of them singletons. The sequences come from peripheral blood, collected before any cancer treatment. The receptor's source is a man aged 40 to 69 with stage I squamous cell lung carcinoma. The V gene is TRBV7-9, the J gene TRBJ1-1; TRBD1 agrees at 9 bases. CDR3 region: CASSPTGGWTEAFF. CDR3 DNA sequence: TGTGCCAGCAGCCCAACAGGGGGCTGGACTGAAGCTTTCTTT. Full variable domain (remainder filled in from reference TRBV7-9 and TRBJ1-1): DTGVSQNPRHKITKRGQNVTFRCDPISEHNRLYWYRQTLGQGPEFLTYFQNEAQLEKSRLLSDRFSAERPKGSFSTLEIQRTEQGDSAMYLCASSPTGGWTEAFFGQGTRLTVV.